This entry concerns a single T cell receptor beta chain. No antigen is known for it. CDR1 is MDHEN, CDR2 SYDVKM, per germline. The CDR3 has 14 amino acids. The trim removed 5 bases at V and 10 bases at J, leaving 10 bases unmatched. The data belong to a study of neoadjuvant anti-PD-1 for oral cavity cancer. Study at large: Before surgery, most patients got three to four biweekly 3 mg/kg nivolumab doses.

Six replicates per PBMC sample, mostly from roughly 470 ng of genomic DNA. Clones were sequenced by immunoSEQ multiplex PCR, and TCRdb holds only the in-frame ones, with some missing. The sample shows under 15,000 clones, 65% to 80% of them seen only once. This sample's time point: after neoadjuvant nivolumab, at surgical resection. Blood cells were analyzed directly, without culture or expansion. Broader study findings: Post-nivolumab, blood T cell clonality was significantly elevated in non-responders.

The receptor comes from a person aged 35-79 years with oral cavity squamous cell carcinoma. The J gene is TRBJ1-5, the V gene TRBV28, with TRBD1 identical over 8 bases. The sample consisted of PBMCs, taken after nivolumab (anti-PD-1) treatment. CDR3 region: CASSPGTGNRPQHF. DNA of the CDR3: TGTGCCAGCAGTCCCGGGACAGGCAATCGCCCCCAGCATTTT.